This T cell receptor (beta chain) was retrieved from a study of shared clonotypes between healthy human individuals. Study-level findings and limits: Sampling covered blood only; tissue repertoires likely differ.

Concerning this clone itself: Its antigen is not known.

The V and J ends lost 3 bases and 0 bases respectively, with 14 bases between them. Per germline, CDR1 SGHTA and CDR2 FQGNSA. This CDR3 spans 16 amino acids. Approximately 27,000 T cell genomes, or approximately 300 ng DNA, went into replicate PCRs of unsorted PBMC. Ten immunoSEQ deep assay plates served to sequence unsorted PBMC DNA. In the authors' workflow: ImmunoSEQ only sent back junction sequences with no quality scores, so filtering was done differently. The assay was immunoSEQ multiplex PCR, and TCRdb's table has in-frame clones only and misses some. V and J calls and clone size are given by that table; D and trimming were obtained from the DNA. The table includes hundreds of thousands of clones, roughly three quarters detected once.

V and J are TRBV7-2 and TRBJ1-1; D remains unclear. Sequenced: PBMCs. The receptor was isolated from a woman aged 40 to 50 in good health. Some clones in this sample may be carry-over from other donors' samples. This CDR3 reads CASSFVGLNMNTEAFF. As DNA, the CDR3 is TGTGCCAGCAGCTTCGTCGGCCTTAACATGAACACTGAAGCTTTCTTT. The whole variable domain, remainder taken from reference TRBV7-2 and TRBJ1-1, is GAGVSQSPSNKVTEKGKDVELRCDPISGHTALYWYRQSLGQGLEFLIYFQGNSAPDKSGLPSDRFSAERTGGSVSTLTIQRTQQEDSAVYLCASSFVGLNMNTEAFFGQGTRLTVV.